What follows describes a single T cell receptor (beta chain). These data originate in a study of blood T cells in healthy people across ages. Then a second PCR, running about 6 to 12 cycles, was carried out with a sample-barcoded 5' primer and a J-beta primer mix. Using its own MiXCR run on the 5' RACE reads, TCRdb lists one record per CDR3 protein. Of hundreds of thousands of distinct CDR3 sequences listed, roughly 64% are singletons. V was clipped by 7 bases and J by 4 bases; unmatched bases: 5. CDR1 is SGHRS and CDR2 is YFSETQ in the germline V gene. This CDR3 spans 13 amino acids. The receptor's source is a man aged 30-40 years in good health. The gene calls are TRBV5-1 and TRBJ2-7; 10 bases fit TRBD1. Sequences were obtained from blood. CDR3 DNA sequence: TGCGCCAGCGGGACAGGGGAAGATTACGAGCAGTACTTC. This codes for CASGTGEDYEQYF.